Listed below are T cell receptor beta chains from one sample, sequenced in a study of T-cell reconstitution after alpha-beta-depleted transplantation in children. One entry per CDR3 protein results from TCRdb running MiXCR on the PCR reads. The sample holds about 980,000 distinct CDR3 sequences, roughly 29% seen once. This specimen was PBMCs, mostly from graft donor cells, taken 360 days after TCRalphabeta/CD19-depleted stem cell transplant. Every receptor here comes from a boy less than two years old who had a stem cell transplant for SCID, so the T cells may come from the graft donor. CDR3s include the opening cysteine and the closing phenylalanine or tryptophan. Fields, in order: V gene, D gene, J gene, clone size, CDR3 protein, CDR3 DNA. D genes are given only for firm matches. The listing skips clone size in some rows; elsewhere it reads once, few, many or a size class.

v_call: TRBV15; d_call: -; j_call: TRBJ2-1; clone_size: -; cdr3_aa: CATSQGYNEQFF; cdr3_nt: TGTGCCACCAGTCAAGGCTACAATGAGCAGTTCTTC
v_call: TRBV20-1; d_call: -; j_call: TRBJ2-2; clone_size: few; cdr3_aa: CSARDWGATGELFF; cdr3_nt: TGCAGTGCTAGAGATTGGGGGGCCACCGGGGAGCTGTTTTTT
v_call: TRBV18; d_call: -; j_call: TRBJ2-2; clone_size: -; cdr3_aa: CASSRGEPLGTGELFF; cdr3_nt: TGTGCCAGCTCACGTGGCGAGCCCTTAGGGACCGGGGAGCTGTTTTTT
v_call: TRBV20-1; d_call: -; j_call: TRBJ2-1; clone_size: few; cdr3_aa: CSAARSSYNEQFF; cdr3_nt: TGCAGTGCTGCCAGAAGCTCCTACAATGAGCAGTTCTTC
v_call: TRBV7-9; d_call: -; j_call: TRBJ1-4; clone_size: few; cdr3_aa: CASSLRRPLRDEKLFF; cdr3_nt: TGTGCCAGCAGCTTACGTAGGCCGCTCCGGGATGAAAAACTGTTTTTT
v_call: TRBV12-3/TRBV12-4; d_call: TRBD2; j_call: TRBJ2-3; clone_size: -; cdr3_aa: CASSLKSGATDTQYF; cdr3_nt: TGTGCCAGCAGTTTAAAGAGCGGGGCCACAGATACGCAGTATTTT
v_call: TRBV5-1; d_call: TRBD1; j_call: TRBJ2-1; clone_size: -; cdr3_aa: CATRQGDYNEQFF; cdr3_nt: TGCGCCACCCGACAGGGGGACTACAATGAGCAGTTCTTC
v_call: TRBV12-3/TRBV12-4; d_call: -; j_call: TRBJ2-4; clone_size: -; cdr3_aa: CATSTRKNIQYF; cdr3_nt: TGTGCCACTTCGACCCGGAAAAACATTCAGTACTTC
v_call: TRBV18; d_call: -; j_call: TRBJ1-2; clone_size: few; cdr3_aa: CASSRLDGYYGYTF; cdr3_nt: TGTGCCAGCTCACGACTGGACGGCTACTATGGCTACACCTTC
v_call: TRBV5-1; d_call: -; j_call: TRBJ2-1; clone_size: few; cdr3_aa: CASSWASIDNEQFF; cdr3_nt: TGCGCCAGCTCCTGGGCGTCAATAGACAATGAGCAGTTCTTC
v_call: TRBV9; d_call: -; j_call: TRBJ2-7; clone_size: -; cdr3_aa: CASSVGAESSYEQYF; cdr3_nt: TGTGCCAGCAGCGTAGGGGCGGAGAGCTCCTACGAGCAGTACTTC
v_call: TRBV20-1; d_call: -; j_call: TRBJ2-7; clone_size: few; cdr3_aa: CSARVLAQHPTYEQYF; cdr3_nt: TGCAGTGCTAGGGTTCTAGCTCAGCACCCCACCTACGAGCAGTACTTC
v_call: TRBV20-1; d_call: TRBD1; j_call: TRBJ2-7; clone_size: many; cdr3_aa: CSARAPGQGRYEQYF; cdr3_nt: TGCAGTGCTAGAGCTCCGGGACAGGGTCGCTACGAGCAGTACTTC
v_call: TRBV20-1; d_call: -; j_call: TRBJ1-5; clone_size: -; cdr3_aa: CSASFWGNGNQPQHF; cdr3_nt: TGCAGTGCCTCGTTTTGGGGTAACGGCAATCAGCCCCAGCATTTT
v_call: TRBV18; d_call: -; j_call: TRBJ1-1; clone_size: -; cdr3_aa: CASSPSGPNTEAFF; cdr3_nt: TGTGCCAGCTCACCATCCGGACCGAACACTGAAGCTTTCTTT